This T cell receptor beta chain was identified during a study of T-cell memory formation after mild COVID-19. Study summary: Clustering of TCRs was largely donor specific.

MiXCR, applied by TCRdb to the 5' RACE reads, yields one record per CDR3 protein. The sample shows 400,000 to 500,000 distinct CDR3 sequences, 15% to 20% of them seen only once. The germline V gene encodes CDR1 SGHRS and CDR2 YFSETQ. Trimming took off 2 bases at V and 9 bases at J, with 14 bases between the two ends. This CDR3 has 14 residues. The rearrangement uses TRBV5-1 and TRBJ2-2; D ambiguous. The TCR was taken from an adult woman who had mild COVID-19 (a few samples of this study predate the infection). Cell type and time point are not known. The sequenced sample consisted of PBMCs or a T cell subset sorted from them (not recorded which). The CDR3: CASSFSGLDRELFF. CDR3 DNA: TGCGCCAGCAGCTTTTCCGGCCTAGACAGGGAGCTGTTTTTT. Full variable domain (rest looked up from reference TRBV5-1 and TRBJ2-2): KAGVTQTPRYLIKTRGQQVTLSCSPISGHRSVSWYQQTPGQGLQFLFEYFSETQRNKGNFPGRFSGRQFSNSRSEMNVSTLELGDSALYLCASSFSGLDRELFFGEGSRLTVL.